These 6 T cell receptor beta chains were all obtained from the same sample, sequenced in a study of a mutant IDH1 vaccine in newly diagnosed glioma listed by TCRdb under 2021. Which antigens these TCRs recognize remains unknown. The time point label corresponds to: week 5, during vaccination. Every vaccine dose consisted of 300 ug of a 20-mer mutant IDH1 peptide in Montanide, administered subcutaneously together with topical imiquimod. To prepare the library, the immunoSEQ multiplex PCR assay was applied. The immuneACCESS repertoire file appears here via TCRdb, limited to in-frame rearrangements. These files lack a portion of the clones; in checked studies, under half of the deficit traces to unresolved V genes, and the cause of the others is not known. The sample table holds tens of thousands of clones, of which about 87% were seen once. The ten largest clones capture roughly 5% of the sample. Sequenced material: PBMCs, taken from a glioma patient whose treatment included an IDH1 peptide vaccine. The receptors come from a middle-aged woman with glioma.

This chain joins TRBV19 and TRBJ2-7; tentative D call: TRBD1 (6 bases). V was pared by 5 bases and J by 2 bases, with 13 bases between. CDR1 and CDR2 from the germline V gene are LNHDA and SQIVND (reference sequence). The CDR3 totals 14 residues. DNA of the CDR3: TGTGCCAGTAGTGTCGCCGGGACAACCTACGAGCAGTACTTC. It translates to CASSVAGTTYEQYF.

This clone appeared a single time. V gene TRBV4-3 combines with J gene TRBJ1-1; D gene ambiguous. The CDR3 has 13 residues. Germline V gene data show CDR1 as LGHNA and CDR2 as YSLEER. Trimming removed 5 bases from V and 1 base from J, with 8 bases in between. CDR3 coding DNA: TGCGCCAGCAGCTCGACCGCGAACACTGAAGCTTTCTTT. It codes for CASSSTANTEAFF.

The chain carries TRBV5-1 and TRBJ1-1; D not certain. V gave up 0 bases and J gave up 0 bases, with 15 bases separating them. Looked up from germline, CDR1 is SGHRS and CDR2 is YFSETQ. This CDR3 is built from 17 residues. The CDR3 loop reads CASSLALNSGVNTEAFF. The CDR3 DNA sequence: TGCGCCAGCAGCTTGGCGCTCAATTCGGGCGTGAACACTGAAGCTTTCTTT.

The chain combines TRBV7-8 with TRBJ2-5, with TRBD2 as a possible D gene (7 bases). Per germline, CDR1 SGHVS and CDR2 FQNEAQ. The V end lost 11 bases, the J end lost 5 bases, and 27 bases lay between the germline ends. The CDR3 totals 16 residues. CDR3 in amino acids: CAASLPLGGPRETQYF. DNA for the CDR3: TGTGCCGCAAGTCTCCCATTGGGGGGGCCTAGGGAGACCCAGTACTTC.

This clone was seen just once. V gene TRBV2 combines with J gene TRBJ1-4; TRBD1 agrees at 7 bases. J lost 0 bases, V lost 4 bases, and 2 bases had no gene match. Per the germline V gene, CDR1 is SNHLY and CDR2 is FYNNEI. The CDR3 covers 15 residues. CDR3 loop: CASSGQGATNEKLFF. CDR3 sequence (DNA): TGTGCCAGCAGTGGACAGGGTGCAACTAATGAAAAACTGTTTTTT.

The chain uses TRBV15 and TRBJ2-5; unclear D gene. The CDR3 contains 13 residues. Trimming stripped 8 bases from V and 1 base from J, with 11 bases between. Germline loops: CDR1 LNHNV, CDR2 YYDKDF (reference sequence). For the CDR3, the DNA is TGTGCCACCGGGTCCTCCCTCCAAGAGACCCAGTACTTC. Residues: CATGSSLQETQYF.